These T cell receptor beta chains were read from a single sample in a study of blood T cell repertoires in COVID-19. Some clones are missing from TCRdb's copy, which holds only in-frame ones; the method was immunoSEQ multiplex PCR. The profile shows roughly 180,000 clones, approximately 80% of them singletons. The sample comprised PBMCs or T cells enriched from blood (not recorded which). Every receptor here comes from a man aged 50-59 years who had recovered from COVID-19. Both conserved end residues are part of each CDR3. Each record gives: J gene, V gene, D gene, clone size, CDR3 protein, CDR3 DNA. A D gene is named only where the DNA matches it firmly. Clone size, where shown, is once, few, many, or a class for clones that have expanded.

J: TRBJ1-5; V: TRBV12-3/TRBV12-4; D: NA; size: NA; CDR3: CASSLRHQPQHF; DNA: TGTGCCAGCAGTTTGCGGCACCAGCCCCAGCATTTT
J: TRBJ1-1; V: TRBV2; D: TRBD1; size: once; CDR3: CASRRQGSDTEAFF; DNA: TGTGCCAGCAGGAGACAGGGATCCGACACTGAAGCTTTCTTT
J: TRBJ2-5; V: TRBV7-2; D: TRBD2; size: NA; CDR3: CASSSYASGAGETQYF; DNA: TGTGCCAGCAGCTCTTACGCTAGCGGCGCGGGAGAGACCCAGTACTTC
J: TRBJ1-2; V: TRBV5-4; D: TRBD1; size: NA; CDR3: CASSSTGGLNYGYTF; DNA: TGTGCCAGCAGCTCCACAGGGGGCTTAAACTATGGCTACACCTTC
J: TRBJ2-7; V: TRBV28; D: TRBD1; size: NA; CDR3: CASISGQAGSLEQYF; DNA: TGTGCCAGCATCTCCGGACAGGCAGGGTCCCTCGAGCAGTACTTC
J: TRBJ2-1; V: TRBV18; D: TRBD1; size: NA; CDR3: CASSPSGQGHNEQFF; DNA: TGTGCCAGCTCACCTTCGGGACAGGGCCACAATGAGCAGTTCTTC
J: TRBJ2-2; V: TRBV3-1/TRBV3-2; D: NA; size: NA; CDR3: CASSQVLGATGELFF; DNA: TGTGCCAGCAGCCAAGTCCTAGGGGCAACCGGGGAGCTGTTTTTT
J: TRBJ2-7; V: TRBV4-2; D: NA; size: NA; CDR3: CASSPNTGYEQYF; DNA: TGTGCCAGCAGCCCAAATACAGGCTACGAGCAGTACTTC
J: TRBJ2-4; V: TRBV28; D: NA; size: NA; CDR3: CASRSGGGFQDIQYF; DNA: TGTGCCAGCAGATCCGGTGGAGGCTTTCAGGACATTCAGTACTTC
J: TRBJ2-5; V: TRBV3-1/TRBV3-2; D: NA; size: NA; CDR3: CASSHATAQETQYF; DNA: TGTGCCAGCAGCCACGCGACAGCCCAAGAGACCCAGTACTTC
J: TRBJ1-2; V: TRBV25-1; D: TRBD1; size: NA; CDR3: CASSTQGVIYGYTF; DNA: TGTGCCAGCAGTACCCAGGGGGTTATCTATGGCTACACCTTC
J: TRBJ1-4; V: TRBV6-5; D: NA; size: NA; CDR3: CASTEDGGSEKLFF; DNA: TGTGCCAGCACCGAAGACGGGGGAAGTGAAAAACTGTTTTTT
J: TRBJ2-3; V: TRBV5-1; D: TRBD2; size: NA; CDR3: CASRDLAVGTDTQYF; DNA: TGCGCCAGCCGCGACCTAGCGGTCGGCACAGATACGCAGTATTTT
J: TRBJ1-5; V: TRBV28; D: NA; size: NA; CDR3: CASRRTPGQPQHF; DNA: TGTGCCAGCAGACGAACGCCGGGGCAGCCCCAGCATTTT
J: TRBJ1-2; V: TRBV30; D: TRBD1; size: NA; CDR3: CAWKGQGRAGYGYTF; DNA: TGTGCCTGGAAGGGACAGGGGAGAGCGGGCTATGGCTACACCTTC
J: TRBJ1-1; V: TRBV6-1; D: NA; size: NA; CDR3: CASSEAGWGLNTEAFF; DNA: TGTGCCAGCAGTGAAGCCGGGTGGGGCTTGAACACTGAAGCTTTCTTT
J: TRBJ1-2; V: TRBV29-1; D: TRBD1; size: NA; CDR3: CSVEGQGAGGYTF; DNA: TGCAGCGTTGAGGGACAGGGGGCGGGCGGCTACACCTTC